This entry describes one T cell receptor (beta chain). Its antigen is currently not known. Base qualities are missing; no much larger clone stands one base away. The donors were healthy, HIV-negative adults with no recently reported acute infections or vaccinations. Every donor was a Caucasian adult residing in Nashville, Tennessee, USA. CD4+ T cells were enriched through magnetic negative selection, after which naive cells were positively selected on CD45RA and the remaining negative fraction served as the memory subset. Blood was obtained by leukapheresis, after which PBMCs were separated by Ficoll-Histopaque density gradient centrifugation and cryopreserved in liquid nitrogen vapor phase. Analytical flow cytometry was used to check the purity and quantity of every magnetically sorted T cell population. Genomic DNA was isolated from each sorted fraction and quantified by UV absorbance on a Nanodrop 2000c.

The data were taken from a study of shared clonotypes between healthy human individuals (dated by TCRdb to between 2020 and 2021). Background on the whole study: The cohort comprised a couple of women and a few men aged 18 to 49 years. For each donor, three plates each were used for CD4 naive and CD4 memory, two plates were used for CD8 naive, and one plate was used for CD8 memory. To estimate repertoire size and how much clonotype sharing occurs between individuals, the study deeply sequenced the blood TCR repertoires of several healthy adults. To increase sequencing depth and limit assay-specific biases, TCR repertoire library preparation and sequencing were carried out by different laboratories using diverse techniques. Each donor's leukapheresis produced roughly between about 0.8 and 10 billion PBMCs. What the work shows at the level of the full study, not this receptor alone: Rarefaction of sorted-subset datasets indicated incomplete sequencing despite the large sequencing depth. Pairwise subsampling led to the expectation that sequencing depth would affect the degree of clonotype sharing among donors. Approximately 4.8% of naive CD4, 3% to 4% of naive CD8, approximately 2.2% of memory CD4, and roughly 0.4% of memory CD8 clonotypes were shared across a few donors. Naive subsets generally had larger estimated clonotype richness than memory subsets. Because the study included only a small number of donors, the genetic and exposure-history diversity represented was limited. Compared with non-shared clonotypes, the clonotypes found in all four sorted-subset donors had higher generation probabilities. Sampling was limited to blood, and TCR repertoires in tissue likely differ from TCR repertoires in blood.

Using the deep immunoSEQ assay, multiplex PCR amplified TCR CDR3 regions from genomic DNA. Genomic DNA extracted from each cell subset was distributed evenly over all wells of several immunoSEQ 96-well plates, and each plate served as one replicate. For sorted subsets, about 0.2 ug genomic DNA, equal to 30,000 or so T cell genomes, was loaded into each replicate PCR. Purified libraries were quantified with a Qubit 3.0 fluorometer, sized on a Bioanalyzer 2100, and re-quantified with the KAPA Library Quantification kit. Each immunoSEQ 96-well plate was sequenced on its own single-read 150-cycle Illumina NextSeq 550 flow cell. The source study handled its data this way. Because the immunoSEQ output held only junctional sequences and lacked quality scores, the filtering could not match the filtering applied to full-length reads. To assign V/J genes and CDR3, sequences were annotated using PyIR, a Python wrapper for IgBLAST v1.9, with IMGT germline references. Reads were filtered out if the reads had weak V/J assignments (E-value above 1e-6), no CDR3, stop codons, out-of-frame junctions, or ambiguous translated residues. A V3J clonotype was defined by an identical inferred V gene, J gene, and CDR3 amino acid sequence. Percentage overlap between repertoires was calculated by dividing the number of shared unique clonotypes by the size of the smaller repertoire. RTK rarefaction, the Chao1 estimator, and Recon v2.1 estimates of unobserved clonotypes were used to assess repertoire richness. For all TCRbeta clonotypes obtained by the gDNA method from a few donors, generation probabilities were computed with OLGA. This is the immuneACCESS table as TCRdb keeps it, with only in-frame sequences that have V and J called. A part of the clones is gone; compared with another copy, unresolved V genes explain less than half, and the rest is unexplained. That table furnishes V, J and clone size, whereas the DNA furnished D and trimming. The table for this sample lists some 2.4 million clones; 90% to 95% of them were counted only once. The top ten clones comprise about 0.39% of the sample.

The CDR3 numbers 15 residues from cysteine through phenylalanine. Just CDR3 DNA is preserved here, 45 bases in frame from base 1. Deletion took 0 bases off V and 7 bases off J, with a span of 15 bases between the germline ends. As encoded in the germline V gene, CDR1 is MGHRA while CDR2 is YSYEKL. Sequenced: naive CD4+ T cells from PBMCs. Sample cell subset or site, as interpreted from the label and publication: CD45RA+ positively selected. The receptor comes from a man younger than 35 in good health. Some clones in this sample may be carry-over from other donors' samples. Recombination connected TRBV4-1 to TRBJ2-5; the D gene is possibly TRBD1, with 5 bases matching. The CDR3 in this case is CASSQDQGREGTQYF. The base sequence is TGCGCCAGCAGCCAAGATCAGGGCAGGGAAGGGACCCAGTACTTC.